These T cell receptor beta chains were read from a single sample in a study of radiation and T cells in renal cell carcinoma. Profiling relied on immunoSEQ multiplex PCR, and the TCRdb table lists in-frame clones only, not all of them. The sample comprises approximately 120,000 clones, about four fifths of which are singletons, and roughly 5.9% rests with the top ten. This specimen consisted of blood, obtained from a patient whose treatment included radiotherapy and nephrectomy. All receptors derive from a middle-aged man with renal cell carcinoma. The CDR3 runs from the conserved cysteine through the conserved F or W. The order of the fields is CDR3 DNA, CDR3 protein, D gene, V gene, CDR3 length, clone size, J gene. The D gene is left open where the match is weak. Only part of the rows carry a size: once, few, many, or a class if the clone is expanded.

TGTGCCAGCCGTGATAAAGCGGGGGGCTCAACATTTTCCCAGTACTTC,CASRDKAGGSTFSQYF,TRBD2,TRBV6-4,16,.,TRBJ2-5
TGCGCCAGCAGCCCCGGAGAATTAACCTACAATGAGCAGTTCTTC,CASSPGELTYNEQFF,.,TRBV5-1,15,.,TRBJ2-1
TGCAGCGACCGATACGACAGGGTTAGTGGCTACACCTTC,CSDRYDRVSGYTF,TRBD1,TRBV29-1,13,few,TRBJ1-2
TGTGCCAGTAGTACTGCTAGCGGGAGAGGCGGCTTAGGCGAGCAGTACTTC,CASSTASGRGGLGEQYF,TRBD2,TRBV19,17,.,TRBJ2-7
TGTGCCAGCAGAAAGGGGCAGAACACTGAAGCTTTCTTT,CASRKGQNTEAFF,.,TRBV28,13,.,TRBJ1-1
TGTGCCAGCAGCTCCGAGCCCCGGGACAGGGGGCGCGAAGCAGAGACCCAGTACTTC,CASSSEPRDRGREAETQYF,TRBD1,TRBV9,19,.,TRBJ2-5
TGTGCCAGCAGCAACAGCCTGTCCGGGGAGCTGTTTTTT,CASSNSLSGELFF,.,TRBV7-8,13,few,TRBJ2-2
TGTGCCATCAGTGAGTCGATAAGGGATACTGAAGCTTTCTTT,CAISESIRDTEAFF,.,TRBV10-3,14,.,TRBJ1-1
TGTGCCAGCAGTTACATGGGACAGGTCTCCTACGAGCAGTACTTC,CASSYMGQVSYEQYF,TRBD1,TRBV6-5,15,.,TRBJ2-7
TGTGCCAGCAGCTTAGTTGGGTATGGGGCCAACGTCCTGACTTTC,CASSLVGYGANVLTF,.,TRBV5-8,15,once,TRBJ2-6
TGTGCCAGCAGTGAAGAGAACACCGGGGAGCTGTTTTTT,CASSEENTGELFF,.,TRBV2,13,.,TRBJ2-2
TGTGCCTGGAGTGCTAGTGGCGACGGTGAGCAGTTCTTC,CAWSASGDGEQFF,.,TRBV30,13,.,TRBJ2-1
TGTGCCAGCAGTTCCACCGGGACTTCTTACAATGAGCAGTTCTTC,CASSSTGTSYNEQFF,.,TRBV28,15,.,TRBJ2-1
TGTGCCTGGACGCCTAAAGGATTGGGAGAGACCCAGTACTTC,CAWTPKGLGETQYF,.,TRBV30,14,few,TRBJ2-5
TGCGCCAGCAGCTTGGGCACATTGAACACTGAAGCTTTCTTT,CASSLGTLNTEAFF,.,TRBV5-1,14,once,TRBJ1-1
TGTGCCAGCAGCCCACGACTAGTCTCAGAACCCTACGAGCAGTACTTC,CASSPRLVSEPYEQYF,.,TRBV9,16,once,TRBJ2-7
TGTGCCAGCAGTTACATCAGGGGAGCTGGTGAGCAGTTCTTC,CASSYIRGAGEQFF,.,TRBV6-6,14,.,TRBJ2-1
TGTGCCAGCTCACCAGGGGCTGCACAGGAAGCTTTCTTT,CASSPGAAQEAFF,.,TRBV18,13,few,TRBJ1-1
TGCGCCAGCAGCTGGACAGAGGACACTGAAGCTTTCTTT,CASSWTEDTEAFF,.,TRBV5-1,13,.,TRBJ1-1
TGTGCCAGCAGTTTGTTGGGGCCGGAGAACGAGCAGTACTTC,CASSLLGPENEQYF,.,TRBV27,14,.,TRBJ2-7
TGTGCCTCAAACAACAGGGGTAACACCATATATTTT,CASNNRGNTIYF,TRBD1,TRBV30,12,.,TRBJ1-3
TGCGCCAGCACCCCCTCGGGGGGCTCCTATGGCTACACCTTC,CASTPSGGSYGYTF,.,TRBV5-1,14,.,TRBJ1-2
TGTGCCAGCAGCTTACAAATCTCTGGAAACACCATATATTTT,CASSLQISGNTIYF,.,TRBV7-8,14,.,TRBJ1-3
TGTGCCAGCAGCCCGAGCTATGGACAGACGAATTCACCCCTCCACTTT,CASSPSYGQTNSPLHF,.,TRBV7-2,16,once,TRBJ1-6
TGTGCCAGCAGTCTTCTTAGCGGTTATCGGAATGAGCAGTTCTTC,CASSLLSGYRNEQFF,.,TRBV6-5,15,once,TRBJ2-1
TGTGCCAGTAGTATCGACAGCTCATCGCCACCCCTCCACTTT,CASSIDSSSPPLHF,.,TRBV19,14,.,TRBJ1-6
TGTGCCTGGAGAGCAAAGGGACAGGGAGATAATTCACCCCTCCACTTT,CAWRAKGQGDNSPLHF,TRBD1,TRBV30,16,.,TRBJ1-6
TGTGCCAGCGCACAGGGTGGGACTGAAGCTTTCTTT,CASAQGGTEAFF,.,TRBV27,12,.,TRBJ1-1
TGTGCCTGGAAGGGACTAGCGGAGTCTAGGGAGCAGTACTTC,CAWKGLAESREQYF,TRBD2,TRBV30,14,.,TRBJ2-7
TGTGCCAGTAGGACTAGTCCGGGCACAGATACGCAGTATTTT,CASRTSPGTDTQYF,.,TRBV19,14,.,TRBJ2-3
TGTGCCAGCAGCTTAGGACAGGGGGCCTATCAGCCCCAGCATTTT,CASSLGQGAYQPQHF,TRBD1,TRBV7-9,15,.,TRBJ1-5
TGTGCCAGCTCACCATATTTAGGGGAGGGCACTGAAGCTTTCTTT,CASSPYLGEGTEAFF,.,TRBV18,15,.,TRBJ1-1
TGTGCCAGCACCATGGGGGGGTCAGATACGCAGTATTTT,CASTMGGSDTQYF,TRBD2,TRBV27,13,.,TRBJ2-3
TGTGCCAGCAGCTTTTCCCCAGCGAGCTTTATTGAGCTGTTTTTT,CASSFSPASFIELFF,.,TRBV5-6,15,.,TRBJ2-2
TGTGCCAGCAGCGTGCCCGGGACTAGCGGGGGGGTTTGTGAGCAGTACTTC,CASSVPGTSGGVCEQYF,TRBD2,TRBV9,17,.,TRBJ2-7
TGTGCCAGCAGTCCAGTCAGCGGGGGGCGAACTGAAGCTTTCTTT,CASSPVSGGRTEAFF,.,TRBV28,15,.,TRBJ1-1
TGTGCCAGCAGCTTACGACTAGCTGCGAAGACCCAGTACTTC,CASSLRLAAKTQYF,TRBD2,TRBV7-2,14,once,TRBJ2-5
TGTGCCAGCAGCTCGACTGAGGGGGTTTCCTACGAGCAGTACTTC,CASSSTEGVSYEQYF,.,TRBV7-8,15,.,TRBJ2-7
TGTGCCAGCACCCCATGGGAGGGGAGTGACCCCATATATTTT,CASTPWEGSDPIYF,.,TRBV7-2,14,.,TRBJ1-3
TGTGCCAGCAGCGTGGGGCTCGACGGAAACACCATATATTTT,CASSVGLDGNTIYF,.,TRBV9,14,.,TRBJ1-3
TGTGCCAGCAGTTGGGGCAGGGGGCAAGAGACCCAGTACTTC,CASSWGRGQETQYF,TRBD1,TRBV6-5,14,.,TRBJ2-5
TGTGCCTGGATTGGTTCTGGCTACACCTTC,CAWIGSGYTF,.,TRBV30,10,few,TRBJ1-2
TGTGCCAGCAGATCACCAGGGACATTCCACGAGCAGTACTTC,CASRSPGTFHEQYF,.,TRBV6-1,14,.,TRBJ2-7
TGTGCCAGCAGTTACTCTACGGGGATAGGAAACACCATATATTTT,CASSYSTGIGNTIYF,.,TRBV6-5,15,once,TRBJ1-3
TGTGCCAGCTCATTGACAGGGACTGCATATGGCTACACCTTC,CASSLTGTAYGYTF,TRBD1,TRBV2,14,.,TRBJ1-2
TGCGCCAGCAGCTTGGGGACAGGGGGCTCTTCGTTGTTAGGCTACACCTTC,CASSLGTGGSSLLGYTF,TRBD1,TRBV5-1,17,.,TRBJ1-2
TGTGCCAGCAGCTCAGGACTCGACGAGACCCAGTACTTC,CASSSGLDETQYF,.,TRBV5-6,13,.,TRBJ2-5
TGTGCCAGCAGTCTAAAGTTCCCACCGGGTGAGCAGTACTTC,CASSLKFPPGEQYF,.,TRBV11-1,14,.,TRBJ2-7
TGTGCCAGCTCACCACAGGGGTACTATGGCTACACCTTC,CASSPQGYYGYTF,.,TRBV18,13,.,TRBJ1-2
TGTGCCAGCGGGCGACATAGCTATGGCTACACCTTC,CASGRHSYGYTF,.,TRBV6-6,12,.,TRBJ1-2
TGCAGCGTGGGGATAGCGGGGGGCAGGCAGACCCAGTACTTC,CSVGIAGGRQTQYF,TRBD2,TRBV29-1,14,.,TRBJ2-5
TGTGCCAGCAGCGACCAAGGGAGTACCTACGAGCAGTACTTC,CASSDQGSTYEQYF,.,TRBV2,14,.,TRBJ2-7
TGTGCCTGGAGTGCCCCCCCAGGGGCTTCTGAAGCTTTCTTT,CAWSAPPGASEAFF,.,TRBV30,14,.,TRBJ1-1
TGTGCCAGCACCTCGGGATGGGGACTGCTCACAGATACGCAGTATTTT,CASTSGWGLLTDTQYF,.,TRBV13,16,once,TRBJ2-3